One and the same sample provided the 29 T cell receptor beta chains below, sequenced in a study of blood T cell repertoires in COVID-19. Only in-frame clones appear in the TCRdb table, and some are missing; sequencing was by immunoSEQ multiplex PCR. The table records 75,000 to 90,000 clones, roughly 80% of them present only once. Sample: peripheral blood. The receptors derive from a man older than 75 with active or convalescent COVID-19.

This clone appeared once. V and J are TRBV19 and TRBJ1-1, with D perhaps matching TRBD1 (5 bases). This CDR3 has 15 residues. With 7 bases removed from V and 0 bases from J, the gap between germline ends came to 15 bases. Per the germline V gene, CDR1 is LNHDA and CDR2 is SQIVND (reference sequence). The CDR3 region has the DNA TGTGCCAGTACGAAGACAGCGCCCGTGAACACTGAAGCTTTCTTT. Its protein is CASTKTAPVNTEAFF.

This chain uses TRBV28 with TRBJ2-7, with 7 bases matching TRBD1. Germline V CDR1 and CDR2: MDHEN, SYDVKM. The trim removed 4 bases at V and 3 bases at J, leaving 9 bases unmatched. This CDR3 contains 15 residues. The CDR3 sequence is CASSSGDRRLYEQYV. As DNA, the CDR3 is TGTGCCAGCAGTTCAGGGGACAGACGCCTCTACGAGCAGTACGTC.

The rearrangement joins TRBV24-1 to TRBJ2-3, with 9 bases that match TRBD1. The germline gives CDR1 KGHDR, CDR2 SFDVKD. V shed 3 bases and J 1 base; nucleotides not matched to a gene: 7. This CDR3 comprises 17 residues. The CDR3 DNA is TGTGCCACCAGTGATCTAGACAGGGACAGGGGCACAGATACGCAGTATTTT. Protein: CATSDLDRDRGTDTQYF.

The chain joins TRBV5-1 to TRBJ1-4, with 7 bases aligning to TRBD1. The CDR3 loop spans 15 amino acids. After removal of 4 bases from V and 8 bases from J, the junction contained 11 bases not matched to a gene. Germline CDR1 reads SGHRS; CDR2 reads YFSETQ. The CDR3 nucleotides are TGCGCCAGCAGCGGAGGATCCACGGGACAGGAAAAACTGTTTTTT. This encodes CASSGGSTGQEKLFF.

V gene TRBV18 combines with J gene TRBJ2-5; D remains unclear. V dropped 1 base and J dropped 5 bases, with 11 bases sitting between them. The V gene's germline CDR1 is KGHSH and CDR2 LQKENI. The CDR3 loop spans 14 amino acids. The CDR3: CASSPLERGETQYF. The CDR3 bases are TGTGCCAGCTCACCACTCGAGCGTGGGGAGACCCAGTACTTC. Drawing the rest from reference TRBV18 and TRBJ2-5, the complete variable domain is NAGVMQNPRHLVRRRGQEARLRCSPMKGHSHVYWYRQLPEEGLKFMVYLQKENIIDESGMPKERFSAEFPKEGPSILRIQQVVRGDSAAYFCASSPLERGETQYFGPGTRLLVL.

The V gene is TRBV7-9, the J gene TRBJ1-1; the D is unclear. V was clipped by 7 bases and J by 0 bases, with 9 bases between them. Per germline, CDR1 SEHNR and CDR2 FQNEAQ (reference sequence). The CDR3 totals 13 residues. The CDR3 region has the DNA TGTGCCAGCACCCCCTCGGTGAACACTGAAGCTTTCTTT. Translated: CASTPSVNTEAFF.

V usage is TRBV11-2 and J usage is TRBJ1-1, with 8 positions matching TRBD1. Germline CDR1 and CDR2: SGHAT and FQNNGV. The CDR3 sequence is 15 residues long. The junction had 5 bases not matched to a gene; V was cut back by 3 bases and J by 2 bases. This CDR3 reads CASSLWTGFNTEAFF. The CDR3 DNA follows: TGTGCCAGCAGCTTGTGGACAGGGTTTAACACTGAAGCTTTCTTT.

This clone was seen only once. The chain combines TRBV7-3 with TRBJ2-3; D unclear. V lost 5 bases, J lost 4 bases, and 10 bases lay in between. Germline CDR1 reads SGHTA; CDR2 reads FQGTGA. The CDR3 is made up of 13 amino acids. In DNA form, the CDR3 reads TGTGCCAGCAGCGCCAGACTCCCAGATACGCAGTATTTT. It specifies CASSARLPDTQYF.

This sequence joins TRBV12-5 and TRBJ1-1; a possible D gene is TRBD1 (6 bases). The germline V and J ends were trimmed by 5 bases and 1 base, with 8 bases remaining between them. Germline V gene sequence: CDR1 LGHNT, CDR2 FRNRAP. The CDR3 is made up of 13 amino acids. CDR3 region: CASGQGGNTEAFF. Here the CDR3 DNA reads TGTGCTAGTGGTCAAGGGGGGAACACTGAAGCTTTCTTT.

J is TRBJ1-5 and V is TRBV2, with 8 bases identical to TRBD1. V was clipped by 6 bases and J by 1 base; unmatched bases: 8. This CDR3 region has 16 residues. From germline, CDR1 is SNHLY and CDR2 FYNNEI. In DNA, the CDR3 is TGTGCCAGCAGCCGAGGGACAGGCCGGAGCAATCAGCCCCAGCATTTT. Its protein product is CASSRGTGRSNQPQHF.

The chain couples TRBV6-5 to TRBJ1-2, with 7 bases lining up with TRBD1. This CDR3 region has 13 residues. Trimming cost V 8 bases and J 4 bases; bases outside gene matches: 7. CDR1 and CDR2 from the germline V gene are MNHEY and SVGAGI. Here the CDR3 reads CASRGQAFYGYTF. The CDR3 DNA is TGTGCCAGCCGAGGACAGGCCTTCTATGGCTACACCTTC.

The chain couples TRBV14 to TRBJ1-1; possibly TRBD1 for D (5 bases). CDR1 SGHDN and CDR2 FVKESK come from the germline V gene. V was shortened by 1 base and J by 2 bases, with 11 bases between the two germline ends. The length of the CDR3 is 15 residues. CDR3 amino acids: CASSQVRGVNTEAFF. DNA of the CDR3: TGTGCCAGCAGCCAAGTCCGGGGGGTTAACACTGAAGCTTTCTTT.

The gene calls are TRBV2 and TRBJ1-2, with TRBD1 as a possible D gene (6 bases). This CDR3 is built from 16 residues. Germline CDR1 and CDR2: SNHLY and FYNNEI. Trimming cost V 2 bases and J 5 bases, with 18 bases left between them. The CDR3 spells CASSESGQSTEYGYTF. The CDR3, as DNA: TGTGCCAGCAGTGAAAGCGGACAGTCAACTGAGTATGGCTACACCTTC. Variable domain in full (rest from reference TRBV2 and TRBJ1-2): EPEVTQTPSHQVTQMGQEVILRCVPISNHLYFYWYRQILGQKVEFLVSFYNNEISEKSEIFDDQFSVERPDGSNFTLKIRSTKLEDSAMYFCASSESGQSTEYGYTFGSGTRLTVV.

The chain employs TRBV23-1 and TRBJ1-2; TRBD1 might be the D (6 bases). TRBV23-1 is an ORF, with its function uncertain. Trimming shortened V by 2 bases and J by 4 bases, and 29 bases separated the two germline ends. CDR3 size: 20 residues. DNA for the CDR3: TGCGCCAGCAGTCAAGCAAAATGGTTCCGGGGGGGCGGATTTCGCTATGGCTACACCTTC. Protein product: CASSQAKWFRGGGFRYGYTF.

V and J are TRBV5-1 and TRBJ2-5, with D possibly being TRBD1 (7 bases). CDR1 and CDR2 from the germline V gene are SGHRS and YFSETQ. This CDR3 region has 15 residues. V lost 3 bases, J lost 0 bases, and 12 bases lay in between. The DNA for the CDR3 is TGCGCCAGCAGCTCGACAGGGAGGTACCAAGAGACCCAGTACTTC. It codes for CASSSTGRYQETQYF.

V and J are TRBV27 and TRBJ2-5, with 8 nucleotides matching TRBD2. There are 14 residues in the CDR3. The germline V gene has CDR1 MNHEY and CDR2 SMNVEV (reference sequence). The V gene end was trimmed by 8 bases and the J gene end by 5 bases; junction bases not matched to a gene: 10. The CDR3 protein is CASRSAGGAETQYF. CDR3 coding DNA: TGTGCCAGCCGTTCCGCGGGAGGCGCCGAGACCCAGTACTTC.

The rearrangement uses TRBV11-3 and TRBJ2-3; TRBD1 is a possible D gene (6 bases). V was trimmed by 5 bases and J by 1 base, leaving 10 bases between them. CDR1 and CDR2 from the germline V gene are SGHNT and YENEEA. The CDR3 totals 14 residues. In DNA, the CDR3 is TGTGCCAGCAGCAGAGAGGGGGGCACAGATACGCAGTATTTT. Encoded protein: CASSREGGTDTQYF.

This clone was counted only a few times. The rearrangement links TRBV7-2 to TRBJ1-5; weak D call: TRBD1 (5 bases). CDR1 and CDR2 (germline): SGHTA, FQGNSA. The V end was cut by 5 bases, the J end by 1 base, with 12 bases between. This CDR3 has 15 amino acids. In DNA form, the CDR3 reads TGTGCCAGCAGCATTGACAGACCAAGCAATCAGCCCCAGCATTTT. It specifies CASSIDRPSNQPQHF.

CDR3 residues: CASSSTSGGYQETQYF. The CDR3 DNA is TGTGCCAGCAGCTCTACTAGCGGGGGGTACCAAGAGACCCAGTACTTC. The chain links TRBV7-2 to TRBJ2-5, with 12 bases matching TRBD2. This CDR3 comprises 16 residues. Germline V gene sequence: CDR1 SGHTA, CDR2 FQGNSA. V lost 4 bases, J lost 0 bases, and 3 bases stayed unmatched.

The V and J genes are TRBV10-3 and TRBJ2-7; the D gene is possibly TRBD2 (6 bases). With 3 bases removed from V and 7 bases from J, the gap between germline ends came to 10 bases. Germline CDR1 and CDR2: ENHRY and SYGVKD. The CDR3 is 12 amino acids. In DNA, the CDR3 is TGTGCCATCAGTGATGGAGGAGGGGAGCAGTACGTC. It specifies CAISDGGGEQYV.

The chain carries TRBV7-2 and TRBJ2-3; 9 nucleotides line up with TRBD2. The CDR3 is 15 residues long. Unmatched junction bases numbered 9, after V lost 8 bases and J lost 3 bases. Germline CDR1 is SGHTA and CDR2 is FQGNSA. The CDR3 loop is CASCWSGGITDTQYF. The CDR3 nucleotides are TGTGCCAGCTGTTGGAGCGGGGGGATAACAGATACGCAGTATTTT.

The rearrangement uses TRBV7-6 and TRBJ2-1; 7 bases are a match to TRBD2. Germline CDR1 SGHVS, CDR2 FNYEAQ. CDR3 length: 15 amino acids. The J segment lost 5 bases and the V segment lost 6 bases, leaving 10 bases of the junction unmatched. The CDR3 bases are TGTGCCAGCAGTCCTTCGGGACTATTGAACAATGAGCAGTTCTTC. Its translation is CASSPSGLLNNEQFF.

The chain recombines TRBV19 with TRBJ2-2; D might be TRBD2 (6 bases). V gave up 4 bases and J gave up 2 bases, with 14 bases separating them. Germline CDR1 and CDR2: LNHDA and SQIVND (reference sequence). The CDR3 contains 16 residues. The CDR3 region is CASSTAGTFNTGELFF. The CDR3 nucleotides read TGTGCCAGTAGTACGGCAGGGACTTTTAACACCGGGGAGCTGTTTTTT.

CDR3 nucleotides: TGTGCCAGCAGCCAAGACGGGACAGGGGAAGCTTTCTTT. Encoded protein: CASSQDGTGEAFF. This chain connects TRBV14 to TRBJ1-1; the match to TRBD1 covers 9 bases. CDR1 SGHDN and CDR2 FVKESK come from the germline V gene. This CDR3 is 13 amino acids long. The V segment lost 0 bases and the J segment 8 bases; nucleotides outside the gene matches: 1.

This clone has more than one count but fewer than ten. The chain employs TRBV9 and TRBJ2-2; a weak D match, TRBD2 (6 bases). Trimming shortened V by 0 bases and J by 1 base, and 7 bases separated the two germline ends. This CDR3 has 15 amino acids. CDR1 is SGDLS and CDR2 is YYNGEE in the germline V gene. CDR3 nucleotide sequence: TGTGCCAGCAGCGTAGAGGAGGGGAACACCGGGGAGCTGTTTTTT. This sequence encodes CASSVEEGNTGELFF.

V gene TRBV7-9 combines with J gene TRBJ1-1, with D unresolved. Germline CDR1 reads SEHNR; CDR2 reads FQNEAQ (reference sequence). This CDR3 comprises 14 residues. The DNA for the CDR3 is TGTGCAGCGGACTTGTGGGCAAGAAGCACTGAAGCTTTCTTT. It translates to CAADLWARSTEAFF.

This clone was seen once. V usage is TRBV28 and J usage is TRBJ1-5; weak D call: TRBD1 (5 bases). V shed 5 bases and J shed 0 bases, with 8 bases lying between them. Germline V gene sequence: CDR1 MDHEN, CDR2 SYDVKM. The length of the CDR3 is 14 residues. CDR3 nucleotide sequence: TGTGCCAGCAGTAGACAGTATAGCAATCAGCCCCAGCATTTT. Protein sequence: CASSRQYSNQPQHF.

The chain employs TRBV19 and TRBJ2-2; D is possibly TRBD1 (5 bases). Between the trimmed V and J ends, which lost 6 bases and 0 bases, there was a span of 11 bases. Per germline, CDR1 LNHDA and CDR2 SQIVND (reference sequence). There are 15 residues in the CDR3. Here the CDR3 DNA reads TGTGCCAGTAGCCTCCGACAGCCGAACACCGGGGAGCTGTTTTTT. Translation: CASSLRQPNTGELFF.

The chain uses TRBV29-1 and TRBJ2-1; a possible D gene is TRBD2 (6 bases). V lost 5 bases to trimming and J lost 3 bases, with 11 bases between them. This CDR3 region has 13 residues. Germline values: CDR1 SQVTM, CDR2 ANQGSEA. Written as DNA, the CDR3 is TGCAGCGTTATTAGCGGAATCTACAATGAGCAGTTCTTC. Its protein product is CSVISGIYNEQFF.